This TCR beta chain was identified in a study of shared clonotypes between healthy human individuals. Replicate sorted-subset PCRs were loaded with 150 to 200 ng DNA, 31,000 or so T cell genomes. Assay: immunoSEQ multiplex PCR; the TCRdb copy retains only in-frame clones and omits some. The data contain roughly 2,000,000 clones, roughly 94% of them singletons. Selected positively for CCR7 and CD45RO-negative, naive CD8 cells excluded terminally differentiated effector memory CD45RA+ cells. The TCR sequence derives from a young man in good health. The sequencing input was naive CD8+ T cells sorted from blood.

CDR3 amino acids: CASNDPQGNEQFF. As DNA, the CDR3 is TGCGCCAGCAATGACCCACAGGGAAATGAGCAGTTCTTC. The gene calls are TRBV10-1 and TRBJ2-1; D may be TRBD1 (6 bases). Per germline, CDR1 WNHNN and CDR2 SYGVQD (reference sequence). V lost 7 bases and J lost 7, with 14 bases in between. The CDR3 runs 13 residues.